This TCR beta chain appears in the sequencing data of a study of CD8 T cells in ankylosing spondylitis. The study, taken as a whole, reports: Both synovial fluid and blood in reactive arthritis had previously been reported to carry some motif variants. Disease-linked clones bore a CD8+ phenotype, appearing relatively rarely in peripheral blood. Clones linked to disease were reported to show significant enrichment in matched ankylosing spondylitis synovial fluid.

Germline V gene data show CDR1 as MNHEY and CDR2 as SVGAGI. V lost 0 bases and J lost 7, with 21 bases in between. The CDR3 spans 18 residues. This clonotype was detected many times. Its antigen is currently unknown. Each CDR3 protein gets one entry after TCRdb re-called the 5' RACE reads with MiXCR. The sample shows around 130,000 distinct CDR3 sequences, 6% to 8.5% of them seen only once. The sequencing sample was made of blood, either unsorted or a sorted T cell fraction (not recorded which). The chain employs TRBV6-5 and TRBJ2-2; no definite D call. The TCR was taken from a male donor with ankylosing spondylitis or in good health (not recorded which). The CDR3 DNA follows: TGTGCCAGCAGTTACTCGGTTGACGGCGGTGATAATGGCGGGGAGCTGTTTTTT. Amino acid sequence: CASSYSVDGGDNGGELFF.